This is a list of T cell receptor beta chains from one sample in a study of blood T cell repertoires in COVID-19. The repertoire was sequenced with immunoSEQ multiplex PCR; TCRdb's copy has only in-frame clones and lacks some. The table records roughly 98,000 clones, 85% to 95% of them present only once. Sequencing used peripheral blood. The receptors derive from a woman in her fifties or sixties with active COVID-19. CDR3s include the opening cysteine and the closing phenylalanine or tryptophan. The D gene is left open where the match is weak. Clone sizes are given selectively: once, few, many, or a class where the clone is expanded.

V	J	D	size	CDR3	DNA
TRBV5-1	TRBJ2-5	NA	NA	CASSPPDRQETQYF	TGCGCCAGCAGCCCCCCGGACAGACAAGAGACCCAGTACTTC
TRBV5-1	TRBJ2-5	NA	NA	CASSPTSAGEETQYF	TGCGCCAGCAGCCCTACTTCGGCAGGGGAGGAGACCCAGTACTTC
TRBV9	TRBJ2-3	TRBD1	NA	CASSGGQGRTDTQYF	TGTGCCAGCAGCGGAGGACAGGGTCGCACAGATACGCAGTATTTT
TRBV10-3	TRBJ2-7	TRBD1	NA	CAISDYRGQNEQYF	TGTGCCATCAGTGACTACAGGGGGCAAAACGAGCAGTACTTC
TRBV28	TRBJ2-3	NA	NA	CASSPLSGVSTDTQYF	TGTGCCAGCAGTCCGTTATCAGGGGTTAGCACAGATACGCAGTATTTT
TRBV6-5	TRBJ2-2	TRBD1	NA	CASRAGTGEAGELFF	TGTGCCAGCAGGGCCGGGACAGGGGAGGCCGGGGAGCTGTTTTTT
TRBV5-1	TRBJ1-4	NA	NA	CASSLMEATNEKLFF	TGCGCCAGCAGCTTGATGGAGGCGACAAATGAAAAACTGTTTTTT
TRBV5-5	TRBJ2-1	NA	NA	CASSFSRMNEQFF	TGTGCCAGCAGCTTTTCCAGGATGAATGAGCAGTTCTTC
TRBV30	TRBJ2-7	NA	NA	CAWSELGYEQYF	TGTGCCTGGAGTGAACTAGGGTACGAGCAGTACTTC
TRBV5-1	TRBJ2-6	NA	NA	CASSLGAGGANVLTF	TGCGCCAGCAGCCTGGGGGCAGGAGGGGCCAACGTCCTGACTTTC
TRBV2	TRBJ1-1	TRBD1	NA	CASSEFQGANTEAFF	TGTGCCAGCAGTGAATTTCAGGGGGCTAACACTGAAGCTTTCTTT
TRBV9	TRBJ1-2	TRBD1	NA	CASSAYPGTGSGYTF	TGTGCCAGCAGCGCGTATCCGGGGACAGGCAGCGGCTACACCTTC
TRBV6-1	TRBJ1-1	NA	NA	CASSDTYSGNTEAFF	TGTGCCAGCAGTGACACGTACTCAGGGAACACTGAAGCTTTCTTT
TRBV9	TRBJ2-2	NA	NA	CASSVASVVANTGELFF	TGTGCCAGCAGCGTAGCCAGCGTAGTCGCGAACACCGGGGAGCTGTTTTTT
TRBV19	TRBJ1-1	TRBD1	NA	CASIPGQGVGPNTEAFF	TGTGCCAGTATTCCCGGACAGGGGGTAGGTCCGAACACTGAAGCTTTCTTT
TRBV5-6	TRBJ2-7	NA	once	CASSLRWYEQYF	TGTGCCAGCAGCCTCCGGTGGTACGAGCAGTACTTC
TRBV19	TRBJ2-2	NA	NA	CASTSWGVGDTGELFF	TGTGCCAGTACGTCTTGGGGGGTAGGTGATACCGGGGAGCTGTTTTTT
TRBV3-1/TRBV3-2	TRBJ1-1	NA	NA	CASSQAQGTEAFF	TGTGCCAGCAGCCAAGCTCAGGGCACTGAAGCTTTCTTT
TRBV28	TRBJ1-2	NA	NA	CASSLKPPSYGYTF	TGTGCCAGCAGTTTGAAACCCCCGAGCTATGGCTACACCTTC
TRBV20-1	TRBJ2-3	TRBD1	NA	CSASRTGWETDTQYF	TGCAGTGCTAGTAGGACAGGGTGGGAAACAGATACGCAGTATTTT
TRBV6-1	TRBJ1-5	NA	NA	CASSEGRGYQPQHF	TGTGCCAGCAGTGAAGGCAGGGGTTATCAGCCCCAGCATTTT
TRBV9	TRBJ2-3	NA	NA	CASSVREPGTQYF	TGTGCCAGCAGCGTACGGGAGCCCGGCACGCAGTATTTT
TRBV28	TRBJ1-5	NA	NA	CASQGGMAQPQHF	TGTGCCAGCCAGGGAGGGATGGCTCAGCCCCAGCATTTT
TRBV18	TRBJ1-2	NA	NA	CASSPDSNYGYTF	TGTGCCAGCTCACCAGACAGTAACTATGGCTACACCTTC
TRBV14	TRBJ1-1	NA	NA	CASSQGQITEAFF	TGTGCCAGCAGCCAAGGGCAGATCACTGAAGCTTTCTTT
TRBV27	TRBJ2-7	TRBD2	NA	CASSPFPSGRVYEQYF	TGTGCCAGCAGTCCTTTCCCTAGCGGGAGGGTATACGAGCAGTACTTC
TRBV28	TRBJ2-2	TRBD2	NA	CASSLWGLAGAPNTGELFF	TGTGCCAGCAGTTTATGGGGGCTAGCGGGGGCCCCGAACACCGGGGAGCTGTTTTTT
TRBV28	TRBJ2-7	NA	NA	CASSLWQESSYEQYF	TGTGCCAGCAGTTTATGGCAGGAATCCTCCTACGAGCAGTACTTC
TRBV5-4	TRBJ2-7	NA	NA	CASSPDWGHSYEQYF	TGTGCCAGCAGCCCGGACTGGGGACACTCCTACGAGCAGTACTTC
TRBV12-5	TRBJ1-1	TRBD1	NA	CASGLVPNGRTGSTEAFF	TGTGCTAGTGGTTTGGTACCCAATGGGAGGACAGGGAGTACTGAAGCTTTCTTT
TRBV9	TRBJ2-2	NA	NA	CASSSGNTGELFF	TGTGCCAGCAGCTCCGGGAACACCGGGGAGCTGTTTTTT
TRBV19	TRBJ2-2	TRBD2	NA	CASTSWGRVDTGELFF	TGTGCCAGTACCTCTTGGGGGAGGGTAGACACCGGGGAGCTGTTTTTT
TRBV7-9	TRBJ1-4	NA	NA	CASSLAGAEKLFF	TGTGCCAGCAGCTTAGCAGGGGCTGAAAAACTGTTTTTT
TRBV7-9	TRBJ1-4	TRBD1	NA	CASSRGQGIEKLFF	TGTGCCAGCAGCCGGGGACAGGGAATCGAAAAACTGTTTTTT
TRBV6-1	TRBJ2-6	NA	NA	CASSDRGAGANVLTF	TGTGCCAGCAGTGACAGGGGGGCTGGGGCCAACGTCCTGACTTTC
TRBV27	TRBJ1-2	NA	NA	CASSPTGQWSFNYGYTF	TGTGCCAGCAGCCCTACCGGACAGTGGAGTTTTAACTATGGCTACACCTTC
TRBV28	TRBJ1-3	TRBD1	NA	CASSLNQGGGNTIYF	TGTGCCAGCAGTTTAAATCAGGGGGGAGGAAACACCATATATTTT
TRBV6-5	TRBJ1-2	NA	once	CASSPREGEGYTF	TGTGCCAGCAGTCCCCGGGAGGGGGAAGGCTACACCTTC
TRBV28	TRBJ1-1	TRBD1	NA	CASSFSGQVEAFF	TGTGCCAGCAGTTTCTCCGGACAGGTTGAAGCTTTCTTT
TRBV28	TRBJ2-3	TRBD2	NA	CASIIRRTSGLTDTQYF	TGTGCCAGCATTATTCGCCGGACTAGCGGACTCACAGATACGCAGTATTTT
TRBV7-8	TRBJ1-3	TRBD1	NA	CASSFLGQGGSGNTIYF	TGTGCCAGCAGCTTTCTAGGACAGGGAGGCTCTGGAAACACCATATATTTT
TRBV20-1	TRBJ2-7	TRBD2	few	CSATSGHEQYF	TGCAGTGCTACTAGCGGACACGAGCAGTACTTC
TRBV9	TRBJ1-4	NA	NA	CASSVDRTNEKLFF	TGTGCCAGCAGCGTAGACAGAACAAATGAAAAACTGTTTTTT
TRBV6-5	TRBJ2-7	NA	NA	CASSPLAQTNYEQYF	TGTGCCAGCAGCCCACTAGCCCAGACAAACTACGAGCAGTACTTC
TRBV11-2	TRBJ1-1	NA	once	CASSSGIGAEAFF	TGTGCCAGCAGCTCAGGGATCGGAGCTGAAGCTTTCTTT